This TCR beta chain was captured by sequencing in a study of human T cells and chemical hapten exposure. Trimming left V 0 bases short and J 9 bases short, with 9 bases between. The CDR3 is made up of 14 amino acids. Germline V CDR1 and CDR2: MGHRA, YSYEKL. This clonotype was found a few times. Antigen: not known. Specified time point: patch test 1, 2 weeks after DPC sensitization. Regarding treatment: therapeutic diphenylcyclopropenone sensitization with weekly scalp DPC. In TCRdb, the RACE reads were re-called with MiXCR into one record per CDR3 protein. The sample records about 110,000 distinct CDR3 sequences, 9.5% to 11% being singletons. General study results and limits: With alopecia, donors may have immune responses unlike healthy people's. Expanded TCRs were compared with controls, and the expanded TCRs formed significantly more large CDR3 similarity clusters.

The rearrangement joins TRBV4-1 to TRBJ1-6; no definite D call. The starting material was whole blood, obtained in connection with sensitization to the hapten diphenylcyclopropenone (DPC). The TCR sequence derives from a woman between 40 and 55 years old with alopecia areata. Some clones in this sample may be carry-over from other donors' samples. Written as DNA, the CDR3 is TGCGCCAGCAGCCAAGATATCCGGGCTTCACCCCTCCACTTT. Translated, it gives CASSQDIRASPLHF.